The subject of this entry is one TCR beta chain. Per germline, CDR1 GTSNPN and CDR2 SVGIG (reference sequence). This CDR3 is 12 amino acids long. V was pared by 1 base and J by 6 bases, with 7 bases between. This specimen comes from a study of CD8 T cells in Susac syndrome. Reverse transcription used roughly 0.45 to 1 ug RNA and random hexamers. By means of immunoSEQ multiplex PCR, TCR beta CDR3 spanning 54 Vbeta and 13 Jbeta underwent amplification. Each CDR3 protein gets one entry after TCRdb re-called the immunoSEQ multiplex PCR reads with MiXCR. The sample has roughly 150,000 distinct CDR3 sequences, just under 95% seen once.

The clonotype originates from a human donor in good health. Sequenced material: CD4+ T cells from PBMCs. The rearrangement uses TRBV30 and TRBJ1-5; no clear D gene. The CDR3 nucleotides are TGTGCCTGGAGTGGCCCAGGTCAGCCCCAGCATTTT. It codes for CAWSGPGQPQHF.